This entry lists 30 T cell receptor beta chains sequenced from one sample in a study of cytomegalovirus exposure and HLA in healthy donors. Primers: 60 Vbeta forward and 13 Jbeta reverse. Sequencing used immunoSEQ multiplex PCR; TCRdb keeps in-frame clones, though not all of them. The repertoire has about 180,000 clones, around 78% of them found once; the top ten carry around 3.1%. What was sequenced was PBMCs. The receptors here all came from a woman aged 50 to 60 in good health and CMV-seropositive.

The chain combines TRBV10-3 with TRBJ2-7; TRBD1 aligns across 9 bases. With 0 bases clipped from V and 0 bases from J, the junction kept 6 bases outside the gene matches. CDR3 size: 17 residues. The germline V gene has CDR1 ENHRY and CDR2 SYGVKD. The CDR3 reads CAISESRRTGDSYEQYF. CDR3 nucleotides: TGTGCCATCAGTGAGTCCCGGAGGACAGGGGACTCCTACGAGCAGTACTTC.

The chain is built from TRBV5-4 and TRBJ1-1; 8 bases are shared with TRBD1. Trimming at V came to 4 bases and at J to 10 bases, leaving 12 bases not matched to a gene. The CDR3 length is 14 residues. The germline V gene encodes CDR1 SGHNT and CDR2 YYREEE (reference sequence). DNA of the CDR3: TGTGCCAGCAGCCCCGAGACAGGGGTGCTCCGAGCTTTCTTT. Protein sequence: CASSPETGVLRAFF.

The genes are TRBV4-3 and TRBJ1-6; D not resolved. Trimming cost V 0 bases and J 7 bases, with 4 bases left between them. Per the germline V gene, CDR1 is LGHNA and CDR2 is YSLEER. This CDR3 has 13 amino acids. CDR3 DNA sequence: TGCGCCAGCAGCCAAGACAGAAATTCACCCCTCCACTTT. As protein: CASSQDRNSPLHF.

In this sample, this clone turned up a few times. This chain uses TRBV7-9 with TRBJ2-1, with 7 bases fitting TRBD1. Trimming removed 4 bases from V and 6 bases from J; junction bases left unmatched: 15. This CDR3 is built from 17 residues. From germline, CDR1 is SEHNR and CDR2 FQNEAQ (reference sequence). DNA of the CDR3: TGTGCCAGCAGCTCCTTTGGGCAGGGGGTCTCCGGCAATGAGCAGTTCTTC. It encodes CASSSFGQGVSGNEQFF. Drawing the rest from reference TRBV7-9 and TRBJ2-1, the complete variable domain is DTGVSQNPRHKITKRGQNVTFRCDPISEHNRLYWYRQTLGQGPEFLTYFQNEAQLEKSRLLSDRFSAERPKGSFSTLEIQRTEQGDSAMYLCASSSFGQGVSGNEQFFGPGTRLTVL.

This chain uses TRBV5-4 with TRBJ1-1, with 11 bases identical to TRBD1. The CDR3 totals 17 residues. Germline loops: CDR1 SGHNT, CDR2 YYREEE (reference sequence). V lost 4 bases to trimming and J lost 3 bases; unmatched junction nucleotides: 11. The CDR3 sequence is CASSRGQGAGIDTEAFF. The CDR3 coding sequence is TGTGCCAGCAGCCGAGGACAGGGGGCCGGTATTGACACTGAAGCTTTCTTT.

The chain links TRBV5-1 to TRBJ2-5; TRBD2 matches at 7 bases. Looked up from germline, CDR1 is SGHRS and CDR2 is YFSETQ. CDR3 size: 13 residues. V shed 0 bases and J 5 bases; nucleotides not matched to a gene: 1. The CDR3 protein is CASSLAGRETQYF. CDR3 coding DNA: TGCGCCAGCAGCTTGGCCGGGAGGGAGACCCAGTACTTC. Filled out from reference TRBV5-1 and TRBJ2-5, the complete variable domain reads KAGVTQTPRYLIKTRGQQVTLSCSPISGHRSVSWYQQTPGQGLQFLFEYFSETQRNKGNFPGRFSGRQFSNSRSEMNVSTLELGDSALYLCASSLAGRETQYFGPGTRLLVL.

The J gene is TRBJ1-5, the V gene TRBV7-2; weak D call: TRBD1 (5 bases). This CDR3 region has 16 residues. Trimming took 4 bases from V and 2 from J, leaving 15 bases between them. Germline CDR1 SGHTA, CDR2 FQGNSA. The CDR3, as DNA: TGTGCCAGCAGCTCCCGCGGGGGAGTAGGCAATCAGCCCCAGCATTTT. Its protein is CASSSRGGVGNQPQHF.

This clone appeared a single time. The rearrangement uses TRBV7-2 and TRBJ2-1, with D perhaps matching TRBD1 (6 bases). Germline V lookup: CDR1 SGHTA, CDR2 FQGNSA. CDR3 length: 16 amino acids. V was shortened by 5 bases and J by 9 bases, with 23 bases between the two germline ends. CDR3 DNA: TGTGCCAGCAGCACCCAAGGACGGACCCTGGGGGCTGAGCAGTTCTTC. It encodes CASSTQGRTLGAEQFF. Filled out from reference TRBV7-2 and TRBJ2-1, the complete variable domain reads GAGVSQSPSNKVTEKGKDVELRCDPISGHTALYWYRQSLGQGLEFLIYFQGNSAPDKSGLPSDRFSAERTGGSVSTLTIQRTQQEDSAVYLCASSTQGRTLGAEQFFGPGTRLTVL.

The CDR3 reads CASSLGAGVREQFF. The CDR3 DNA reads TGTGCCAGCAGCTTAGGTGCCGGGGTACGAGAGCAGTTCTTC. The chain links TRBV7-2 to TRBJ2-1; a weak D match, TRBD2 (5 bases). The germline gives CDR1 SGHTA, CDR2 FQGNSA. Trimming took off 1 base at V and 10 bases at J, with 14 bases between the two ends. The CDR3 has 14 amino acids.

The genes are TRBV4-3 and TRBJ2-1; perhaps TRBD2 as D (5 bases). The CDR3 is made up of 15 amino acids. Germline CDR1 and CDR2: LGHNA and YSLEER. Trimming left V 0 bases short and J 5 bases short, with 11 bases between. The CDR3 nucleotides read TGCGCCAGCAGCCAAGATGATCCGGGAAACAATGAGCAGTTCTTC. Protein: CASSQDDPGNNEQFF.

The chain has TRBV11-2 and TRBJ1-2; 10 bases match TRBD1. The germline CDR1 and CDR2 sequences are SGHAT and FQNNGV. The trim removed 5 bases at V and 5 bases at J, leaving 2 bases unmatched. This CDR3 spans 13 amino acids. The CDR3 DNA sequence: TGTGCCAGCAGCGCGGGACAGGGGTATGGCTACACCTTC. Amino acids: CASSAGQGYGYTF. Supplemented by reference TRBV11-2 and TRBJ1-2, the full variable domain reads EAGVAQSPRYKIIEKRQSVAFWCNPISGHATLYWYQQILGQGPKLLIQFQNNGVVDDSQLPKDRFSAERLKGVDSTLKIQPAKLEDSAVYLCASSAGQGYGYTFGSGTRLTVV.

The CDR3 region is CASLPGDGNQPQHF. For the CDR3, the DNA is TGTGCCAGTTTACCGGGGGACGGGAATCAGCCCCAGCATTTT. The chain carries TRBV19 and TRBJ1-5, with a weak D call TRBD1 (5 bases). V lost 8 bases to trimming and J lost 4 bases, with 15 bases between them. The CDR3 is 14 residues long. The germline gives CDR1 LNHDA, CDR2 SQIVND (reference sequence).

The V and J genes are TRBV19 and TRBJ1-4; 8 bases fit TRBD1. V shed 5 bases, J shed 2 bases, and the junction held 4 bases outside the gene matches. CDR1 is LNHDA, CDR2 SQIVND, per germline (reference sequence). CDR3 length: 15 amino acids. In DNA form, the CDR3 reads TGTGCCAGTAGTGACAGGGGTGGCACTAATGAAAAACTGTTTTTT. It yields the protein CASSDRGGTNEKLFF.

The chain carries TRBV7-2 and TRBJ2-3; TRBD2 is a possible D gene (6 bases). Germline V CDR1 and CDR2: SGHTA, FQGNSA. This CDR3 has 13 amino acids. The ends were cut back, 5 bases at V and 5 bases at J, with 11 bases in the middle. The CDR3 spells CASSDPGLDTQYF. DNA of the CDR3: TGTGCCAGCAGCGACCCGGGACTAGATACGCAGTATTTT.

The chain employs TRBV5-6 and TRBJ1-2; 11 bases line up with TRBD1. Germline assignment: CDR1 SGHDT and CDR2 YYEEEE. V lost 4 bases and J lost 8; bases outside the gene matches: 7. CDR3 size: 14 residues. DNA for the CDR3: TGTGCCAGCAGCCCCGGACAGGGGGCACTGGGCTACACCTTC. This translates into CASSPGQGALGYTF.

The V gene is TRBV4-3, the J gene TRBJ2-3, with D possibly being TRBD1 (6 bases). This CDR3 comprises 16 residues. The germline V gene has CDR1 LGHNA and CDR2 YSLEER. Trimming removed 0 bases from V and 5 bases from J, with 15 bases in between. For the CDR3, the DNA is TGCGCCAGCAGCCAAGACCAGGGGATCACACGAGATACGCAGTATTTT. It translates to CASSQDQGITRDTQYF.

This clone occurred a few times. The J gene is TRBJ1-2, the V gene TRBV2, with D perhaps TRBD1 (5 bases). V dropped 4 bases and J dropped 3 bases, with 12 bases sitting between them. This CDR3 spans 14 amino acids. CDR1 and CDR2 (germline): SNHLY, FYNNEI. CDR3 nucleotide sequence: TGTGCCAGCAGTGTTGGTAGGGGCGACTATGGCTACACCTTC. Protein product: CASSVGRGDYGYTF.

The V gene is TRBV11-2, the J gene TRBJ1-2; no firm D call. From germline, CDR1 is SGHAT and CDR2 FQNNGV. The CDR3 loop spans 16 amino acids. Trimming took off 5 bases at V and 1 base at J, with 17 bases between the two ends. The CDR3 spells CASSLSYSYFNYGYTF. The CDR3 region has the DNA TGTGCCAGCAGCCTGAGCTACAGTTATTTTAACTATGGCTACACCTTC.

The V gene is TRBV30, the J gene TRBJ2-5, with 9 bases identical to TRBD1. This CDR3 is built from 14 residues. The junction had 7 bases not matched to a gene; V was cut back by 5 bases and J by 3 bases. CDR1 and CDR2 (germline): GTSNPN, SVGIG (reference sequence). The DNA for the CDR3 is TGTGCCTGGGGGACAGGGACCGTGGAAGAGACCCAGTACTTC. This translates into CAWGTGTVEETQYF.

The chain is built from TRBV15 and TRBJ2-1; perhaps TRBD2 as D (6 bases). Germline V lookup: CDR1 LNHNV, CDR2 YYDKDF (reference sequence). Trimming took off 5 bases at V and 0 bases at J, with 14 bases between the two ends. This CDR3 spans 16 amino acids. Here the CDR3 reads CATSGGPTSSYNEQFF. In DNA, the CDR3 is TGTGCCACCAGCGGGGGACCGACTAGCTCCTACAATGAGCAGTTCTTC.

The chain couples TRBV9 to TRBJ2-3, with 12 bases lining up with TRBD2. Germline loops: CDR1 SGDLS, CDR2 YYNGEE. With 0 bases clipped from V and 6 bases from J, the junction kept 8 bases outside the gene matches. The CDR3 is 17 amino acids. DNA for the CDR3: TGTGCCAGCAGCGTAGCTCCTAGCGGGAGGGCAGATGATACGCAGTATTTT. It codes for CASSVAPSGRADDTQYF.

This clone has a handful of counts. The chain employs TRBV11-2 and TRBJ2-7, with 7 nucleotides matching TRBD1. Germline V gene data show CDR1 as SGHAT and CDR2 as FQNNGV. The CDR3 totals 13 residues. V was clipped by 5 bases and J by 4 bases; unmatched bases: 5. CDR3 amino acids: CASSRDSTYEQYF. The DNA of the CDR3 is TGTGCCAGCAGCCGGGACAGTACTTACGAGCAGTACTTC. Supplemented by reference TRBV11-2 and TRBJ2-7, the full variable domain reads EAGVAQSPRYKIIEKRQSVAFWCNPISGHATLYWYQQILGQGPKLLIQFQNNGVVDDSQLPKDRFSAERLKGVDSTLKIQPAKLEDSAVYLCASSRDSTYEQYFGPGTRLTVT.

The chain uses TRBV11-2 and TRBJ2-3; tentative D call: TRBD2 (6 bases). CDR1 is SGHAT and CDR2 is FQNNGV in the germline V gene. This CDR3 contains 17 residues. V lost 3 bases, J lost 3 bases, and 19 bases lay in between. This CDR3 is CASSLTRTGTSTDTQYF. The CDR3 nucleotides are TGTGCCAGCAGCTTGACTAGGACTGGTACCTCGACAGATACGCAGTATTTT.

This chain uses TRBV9 with TRBJ1-5; D gene uncertain. The germline gives CDR1 SGDLS, CDR2 YYNGEE. The CDR3 sequence is 13 residues long. V shed 3 bases and J shed 4 bases, with 8 bases lying between them. CDR3 protein: CASSGGMNQPQHF. CDR3 DNA: TGTGCCAGCAGCGGAGGGATGAATCAGCCCCAGCATTTT. Full variable domain (remainder filled in from reference TRBV9 and TRBJ1-5): DSGVTQTPKHLITATGQRVTLRCSPRSGDLSVYWYQQSLDQGLQFLIQYYNGEERAKGNILERFSAQQFPDLHSELNLSSLELGDSALYFCASSGGMNQPQHFGDGTRLSIL.

The chain is built from TRBV7-9 and TRBJ1-1; 8 bases match TRBD1. The CDR3 spans 19 residues. Per the germline V gene, CDR1 is SEHNR and CDR2 is FQNEAQ (reference sequence). Trimming cost V 5 bases and J 5 bases; bases outside gene matches: 22. The chain's CDR3 is CASSPLVGAGGMILTEAFF. For the CDR3, the DNA is TGTGCCAGCAGCCCTTTGGTCGGCGCAGGGGGCATGATCCTTACTGAAGCTTTCTTT.

This chain connects TRBV5-4 to TRBJ1-4; the match to TRBD1 covers 9 bases. Germline values: CDR1 SGHNT, CDR2 YYREEE (reference sequence). The length of the CDR3 is 16 residues. V shed 4 bases, J shed 4 bases, and the junction held 8 bases outside the gene matches. This CDR3 reads CASSAGQGTYNEKLFF. In DNA, the CDR3 is TGTGCCAGCAGCGCGGGACAGGGCACTTATAATGAAAAACTGTTTTTT.

This clone was observed a handful of times. The J gene is TRBJ1-1, the V gene TRBV6-5; D unresolved. The CDR3 has 11 residues. V lost 7 bases to trimming and J lost 6 bases, with 9 bases between them. The germline CDR1 and CDR2 sequences are MNHEY and SVGAGI. CDR3 sequence: CASIFGAEAFF. The CDR3, as DNA: TGTGCCAGCATTTTCGGGGCTGAAGCTTTCTTT.

The V call is TRBV5-6, the J call TRBJ1-1, with a tentative D call TRBD1 (5 bases). This CDR3 is 13 amino acids long. Trimming took 4 bases from V and 0 from J, leaving 7 bases between them. Germline CDR1 is SGHDT and CDR2 is YYEEEE. The CDR3 loop reads CASSVTVNTEAFF. The CDR3 bases are TGTGCCAGCAGCGTGACAGTGAACACTGAAGCTTTCTTT.

This chain uses TRBV10-3 with TRBJ2-7; D remains unclear. V lost 4 bases, J lost 5 bases, and 9 bases lay in between. The CDR3 extends over 12 amino acids. CDR1 and CDR2 (germline): ENHRY, SYGVKD. CDR3 in amino acids: CAISGSKDEQYF. The CDR3, as DNA: TGTGCCATCAGTGGTAGCAAGGACGAGCAGTACTTC.

The chain employs TRBV13 and TRBJ1-3, with D unresolved. This CDR3 region has 16 residues. V lost 5 bases, J lost 0 bases, and 14 bases lay in between. Per the germline V gene, CDR1 is PRHDT and CDR2 is FYEKMQ (reference sequence). The CDR3 DNA follows: TGTGCCAGCAGCCCCCGCCGCGGGTACTCTGGAAACACCATATATTTT. This encodes CASSPRRGYSGNTIYF.